Below, 32 T cell receptor beta chains from the same sample are listed, as sequenced in a study of CD8+ T cells in alopecia areata. Isolated RNA was reverse transcribed into cDNA used as the sequencing template. Generated by immunoSEQ multiplex PCR, the TCRdb table keeps only in-frame clones and is missing some. Of 100,000 to 150,000 clones listed, around 45% were seen once; the top ten hold 10% to 13%. Sequenced input: NKG2D-low CD8+ T cells sorted from blood. The receptors here all came from a human donor with alopecia areata.

This clone was picked up a small number of times. Distinct nucleotide sequences in the sample also encode this CDR3. The chain joins TRBV29-1 to TRBJ2-7; either TRBD1 or TRBD2 may supply D (5 bases each). This CDR3 comprises 12 residues. Germline CDR1 is SQVTM and CDR2 is ANQGSEA. V lost 6 bases and J lost 2, with 11 bases in between. The CDR3 is CSVRDGTYEQYF. The CDR3 DNA is TGCAGCGTGAGGGACGGAACCTACGAGCAGTACTTC.

V usage is TRBV25-1 and J usage is TRBJ2-5; D is ambiguous. Trimming cost V 2 bases and J 5 bases, with 9 bases left between them. CDR3 length: 13 residues. From germline, CDR1 is MGHDK and CDR2 SYGVNS. The CDR3 here is CASSERISETQYF. CDR3 nucleotides: TGTGCCAGCAGTGAAAGAATTTCGGAGACCCAGTACTTC.

This chain connects TRBV4-3 to TRBJ2-1, with D hard to call. Trimming shortened V by 0 bases and J by 6 bases, and 6 bases separated the two germline ends. CDR1 and CDR2 (germline): LGHNA, YSLEER. This CDR3 is 13 amino acids long. The CDR3 is CASSQDGGNEQFF. CDR3 nucleotides: TGCGCCAGCAGCCAAGATGGTGGCAATGAGCAGTTCTTC.

This clone was counted between two and nine times. This chain connects TRBV2 to TRBJ1-1; D remains unclear. This CDR3 is 13 amino acids long. Trimming stripped 7 bases from V and 11 bases from J, with 20 bases between. Looked up from germline, CDR1 is SNHLY and CDR2 is FYNNEI. CDR3 in DNA: TGTGCCAGCATCGTAGCACTGGGTGATTCGGCTTTCTTT. Encoded protein: CASIVALGDSAFF.

V and J are TRBV5-6 and TRBJ2-5, with 10 bases that match TRBD1. Germline V gene lookup returns CDR1 SGHDT and CDR2 YYEEEE. CDR3 size: 15 residues. Trimming removed 4 bases from V and 5 bases from J; junction bases left unmatched: 8. CDR3 sequence reads: CASSTSGQGMETQYF. As DNA, the CDR3 is TGTGCCAGCAGCACTTCGGGACAGGGGATGGAGACCCAGTACTTC. The full variable domain, with the rest looked up from reference TRBV5-6 and TRBJ2-5, is DAGVTQSPTHLIKTRGQQVTLRCSPKSGHDTVSWYQQALGQGPQFIFQYYEEEERQRGNFPDRFSGHQFPNYSSELNVNALLLGDSALYLCASSTSGQGMETQYFGPGTRLLVL.

The chain has TRBV30 and TRBJ1-2; possible D gene TRBD1, 6 bases. Germline V lookup: CDR1 GTSNPN, CDR2 SVGIG (reference sequence). The ends were cut back, 1 base at V and 0 bases at J, with 15 bases in the middle. This CDR3 spans 16 amino acids. In nucleotides, the CDR3 is TGTGCCTGGAGTGGCAAAAGCGACAGGACTAACTATGGCTACACCTTC. Amino acid sequence: CAWSGKSDRTNYGYTF.

This clone was counted a few times. The chain couples TRBV25-1 to TRBJ2-3, with D perhaps TRBD2 (6 bases). The ends were cut back, 7 bases at V and 5 bases at J, with 22 bases in the middle. CDR1 is MGHDK, CDR2 SYGVNS, per germline. This CDR3 spans 16 amino acids. DNA for the CDR3: TGTGCCAGCACGACGGGGGAAAATGGTTATGGAGATACGCAGTATTTT. It encodes CASTTGENGYGDTQYF.

This clone was counted a few times. This chain uses TRBV28 with TRBJ1-5; no reliable D call. This CDR3 contains 15 residues. Trimming took off 3 bases at V and 0 bases at J, with 9 bases between the two ends. In germline, CDR1 is MDHEN, CDR2 SYDVKM. CDR3 DNA sequence: TGTGCCAGCAGTTTGAGGGAGAATAGCAATCAGCCCCAGCATTTT. It encodes CASSLRENSNQPQHF.

J is TRBJ1-4 and V is TRBV7-9; D gene uncertain. Per germline, CDR1 SEHNR and CDR2 FQNEAQ (reference sequence). The length of the CDR3 is 11 residues. The ends were cut back, 5 bases at V and 6 bases at J, with 4 bases in the middle. The CDR3 nucleotides read TGTGCCAGCAGCCCTGATGAAAAACTGTTTTTT. It codes for CASSPDEKLFF.

The chain combines TRBV27 with TRBJ2-7; perhaps TRBD2 as D (6 bases). CDR3 size: 14 residues. With 8 bases removed from V and 5 bases from J, the gap between germline ends came to 19 bases. Per germline, CDR1 MNHEY and CDR2 SMNVEV (reference sequence). Here the CDR3 reads CASAPRGGGHEQYF. The DNA for the CDR3 is TGTGCCAGCGCCCCTCGGGGAGGCGGCCACGAGCAGTACTTC.

The chain joins TRBV15 to TRBJ1-2; 7 nucleotides align to TRBD1. V lost 8 bases to trimming and J lost 6 bases; unmatched junction nucleotides: 12. The CDR3 is 14 amino acids. CDR1 is LNHNV and CDR2 is YYDKDF in the germline V gene (reference sequence). The CDR3 spells CATRDSKLGNGYTF. CDR3 DNA sequence: TGTGCCACCCGGGACAGTAAGCTTGGGAATGGCTACACCTTC. The entire variable domain, with the rest obtained from reference TRBV15 and TRBJ1-2, is as follows: DAMVIQNPRYQVTQFGKPVTLSCSQTLNHNVMYWYQQKSSQAPKLLFHYYDKDFNNEADTPDNFQSRRPNTSFCFLDIRSPGLGDTAMYLCATRDSKLGNGYTFGSGTRLTVV.

V and J are TRBV29-1 and TRBJ2-1; D unclear. Germline CDR1 reads SQVTM; CDR2 reads ANQGSEA. The CDR3 consists of 13 residues. The CDR3 coding sequence is TGCACCTTTATAGCAGTGTCCTACAATGAGCAGTTCTTC. Its translation is CTFIAVSYNEQFF.

This clone appeared once. The chain employs TRBV5-1 and TRBJ2-1; no reliable D call. Germline CDR1 SGHRS, CDR2 YFSETQ. The CDR3 loop spans 11 amino acids. V dropped 0 bases and J dropped 15 bases, with 10 bases sitting between them. The CDR3 loop is CASSLDGRTFF. The CDR3 DNA is TGCGCCAGCAGCTTGGACGGGCGGACGTTCTTC.

This clone was found a few times. The V call is TRBV14, the J call TRBJ2-7; D gene ambiguous. CDR3 length: 13 residues. Germline lookup yields CDR1 SGHDN and CDR2 FVKESK. V lost 0 bases, J lost 6 bases, and 9 bases lay in between. The CDR3 is CASSQDSLGEQYF. The CDR3 DNA is TGTGCCAGCAGCCAAGATTCTCTGGGCGAGCAGTACTTC.

The chain employs TRBV29-1 and TRBJ2-7; D might be TRBD1 or TRBD2, each matching 5 bases. Germline V lookup: CDR1 SQVTM, CDR2 ANQGSEA. This CDR3 is 14 amino acids long. Trimming removed 3 bases at V and 0 bases at J, with 12 bases between. The CDR3 loop reads CSVDLPGTSYEQYF. In nucleotides, the CDR3 is TGCAGCGTTGATCTCCCGGGGACCTCCTACGAGCAGTACTTC.

This clone was seen more than once but under ten times. At the DNA level, this CDR3 is encoded by other sequences in the same sample as well. The chain joins TRBV29-1 to TRBJ2-7, with 7 bases lining up with TRBD1. This CDR3 spans 13 amino acids. CDR1 and CDR2 (germline): SQVTM, ANQGSEA. V gave up 4 bases and J gave up 0 bases; unmatched junction bases: 3. CDR3 nucleotides: TGCAGCGTTGCAGGGGGAGACTCCTACGAGCAGTACTTC. Translation: CSVAGGDSYEQYF.

Only a few counts were recorded for this clone. The rearrangement uses TRBV23-1 and TRBJ1-2, with 7 positions matching TRBD1. TRBV23-1 is known as an ORF, though its function is uncertain. Losses at the gene ends were 0 bases for V and 2 bases for J; bases not matched to a gene: 6. The CDR3 runs 16 residues. Here the CDR3 DNA reads TGCGCCAGCAGTCAATCCCCGGGACAGAAGAACTATGGCTACACCTTC. It codes for CASSQSPGQKNYGYTF.

On this clone itself: Other DNA sequences in the same sample also yield this CDR3. The chain employs TRBV20-1 and TRBJ2-7, with unresolved D. In germline, CDR1 is DFQATT, CDR2 SNEGSKA (reference sequence). The CDR3 contains 11 residues. With 0 bases removed from V and 1 base from J, the gap between germline ends came to 1 base. This CDR3 reads CSARDSYEQYF. The CDR3 DNA reads as TGCAGTGCTAGAGATTCCTACGAGCAGTACTTC.

This clone was detected once. In DNA form, the CDR3 reads TGTGCCTGGAGTGTACCGGGCGGCCCGGGGCCCCAGCATTTT. Translated: CAWSVPGGPGPQHF. V is TRBV30 and J is TRBJ1-5; no reliable D call. Germline V gene data show CDR1 as GTSNPN and CDR2 as SVGIG (reference sequence). CDR3 length: 14 residues. The germline V and J ends were trimmed by 0 bases and 9 bases, with 15 bases remaining between them.

The V and J genes are TRBV7-6 and TRBJ2-7; possibly TRBD1 for D (6 bases). CDR1 and CDR2 from the germline V gene are SGHVS and FNYEAQ. The CDR3 sequence is 16 residues long. V lost 5 bases, J lost 3 bases, and 20 bases lay in between. The CDR3, as DNA: TGTGCCAGCAGCCCCCCAGGCCTTCAGGGGTACTACGAGCAGTACTTC. This encodes CASSPPGLQGYYEQYF.

The chain joins TRBV11-2 to TRBJ2-7, with D possibly being TRBD2 (5 bases). The CDR3 is 15 residues long. Germline CDR1 SGHAT, CDR2 FQNNGV. Trimming stripped 5 bases from V and 0 bases from J, with 14 bases between. The CDR3 coding sequence is TGTGCCAGCAGCCCAGAAGCGGAGAGCTCCTACGAGCAGTACTTC. It encodes CASSPEAESSYEQYF.

Here the CDR3 DNA reads TGCGCCAGCAGCCAATTTTCAAGTGAGCAGTTCTTC. Protein product: CASSQFSSEQFF. The rearrangement joins TRBV4-1 to TRBJ2-1; unclear D gene. With 2 bases removed from V and 9 bases from J, the gap between germline ends came to 8 bases. The CDR3 extends over 12 amino acids. In germline, CDR1 is MGHRA, CDR2 YSYEKL.

The chain is built from TRBV12-5 and TRBJ2-5; D remains unclear. The CDR3 spans 14 residues. V dropped 0 bases and J dropped 5 bases, with 10 bases sitting between them. The germline gives CDR1 LGHNT, CDR2 FRNRAP. CDR3 sequence: CASGLVDGRETQYF. The CDR3 DNA is TGTGCTAGTGGTTTGGTAGACGGTCGGGAGACCCAGTACTTC.

This clone has only a few counts. The chain employs TRBV29-1 and TRBJ2-7; TRBD1 aligns across 9 bases. This CDR3 region has 14 residues. After removal of 5 bases from V and 4 bases from J, the junction contained 9 bases not matched to a gene. Per the germline V gene, CDR1 is SQVTM and CDR2 is ANQGSEA. CDR3 nucleotide sequence: TGCAGCGTTTGTCTGACGGACAGGGGTTACGAGCAGTACTTC. Encoded protein: CSVCLTDRGYEQYF.

There are a few counts of this clone. The rearrangement links TRBV29-1 to TRBJ2-1; D is uncertain. Trimming removed 1 base at V and 3 bases at J, with 13 bases between. The germline V gene has CDR1 SQVTM and CDR2 ANQGSEA. The CDR3 sequence is 15 residues long. The chain's CDR3 is CSVEVPDLSYNEQFF. For the CDR3, the DNA is TGCAGCGTTGAAGTACCCGACCTTAGCTACAATGAGCAGTTCTTC.

This chain connects TRBV29-1 to TRBJ2-1; D unclear. V lost 5 bases to trimming and J lost 10 bases, with 9 bases between them. The CDR3 is made up of 10 amino acids. The germline CDR1 and CDR2 sequences are SQVTM and ANQGSEA. Here the CDR3 reads CSVLNQEQFF. CDR3 DNA sequence: TGCAGCGTTCTCAATCAGGAGCAGTTCTTC.

The chain recombines TRBV30 with TRBJ2-7; 9 positions agree with TRBD1. With 0 bases clipped from V and 5 bases from J, the junction kept 8 bases outside the gene matches. Germline V CDR1 and CDR2: GTSNPN, SVGIG (reference sequence). The CDR3 spans 15 residues. For the CDR3, the DNA is TGTGCCTGGAGTGTACAGGGGACAGGGTCTGACGAGCAGTACTTC. Protein: CAWSVQGTGSDEQYF.

The CDR3 region has the DNA TGTGCCTGGAGTCAGTATGAGCAGTTCTTC. This gives the protein CAWSQYEQFF. The rearrangement uses TRBV30 and TRBJ2-1; D gene unclear. CDR1 GTSNPN and CDR2 SVGIG come from the germline V gene (reference sequence). The CDR3 is 10 amino acids. Trimming shortened V by 2 bases and J by 8 bases, and 4 bases separated the two germline ends. Filled out from reference TRBV30 and TRBJ2-1, the complete variable domain reads SQTIHQWPATLVQPVGSPLSLECTVEGTSNPNLYWYRQAAGRGLQLLFYSVGIGQISSEVPQNLSASRPQDRQFILSSKKLLLSDSGFYLCAWSQYEQFFGPGTRLTVL.

The chain employs TRBV4-1 and TRBJ1-1; no clear D gene. V was trimmed by 3 bases and J by 1 base, leaving 6 bases between them. This CDR3 contains 13 residues. CDR1 is MGHRA, CDR2 YSYEKL, per germline. The CDR3 loop is CASSHDGNTEAFF. CDR3 coding DNA: TGCGCCAGCAGCCATGACGGGAACACTGAAGCTTTCTTT.

The CDR3 nucleotides are TGCGCCAGCAGCTTTACAGGGGGCGCCGAGCAGTACTTC. Its protein is CASSFTGGAEQYF. This chain connects TRBV5-1 to TRBJ2-7; 9 nucleotides agree with TRBD1. The CDR3 has 13 residues. Germline trimming cut 2 bases from V and 6 bases from J; bases unmatched to any gene: 3. Per the germline V gene, CDR1 is SGHRS and CDR2 is YFSETQ.

The genes are TRBV29-1 and TRBJ1-3; no clear D gene. The CDR3 consists of 16 residues. V was trimmed by 6 bases and J by 3 bases, leaving 21 bases between them. Germline values: CDR1 SQVTM, CDR2 ANQGSEA. CDR3 in DNA: TGCAGCGTCGTTTCTTCGACGGGCCTGGGTGGAAACACCATATATTTT. It yields the protein CSVVSSTGLGGNTIYF.

This clone came up a few times. V and J are TRBV29-1 and TRBJ2-3; 8 bases fit TRBD2. Trimming took 3 bases from V and 2 from J; bases not matched to a gene: 7. The length of the CDR3 is 15 residues. Germline CDR1 reads SQVTM; CDR2 reads ANQGSEA. CDR3 nucleotide sequence: TGCAGCGTTGAGTCCAGCGGGGGATACACAGATACGCAGTATTTT. Its protein product is CSVESSGGYTDTQYF.